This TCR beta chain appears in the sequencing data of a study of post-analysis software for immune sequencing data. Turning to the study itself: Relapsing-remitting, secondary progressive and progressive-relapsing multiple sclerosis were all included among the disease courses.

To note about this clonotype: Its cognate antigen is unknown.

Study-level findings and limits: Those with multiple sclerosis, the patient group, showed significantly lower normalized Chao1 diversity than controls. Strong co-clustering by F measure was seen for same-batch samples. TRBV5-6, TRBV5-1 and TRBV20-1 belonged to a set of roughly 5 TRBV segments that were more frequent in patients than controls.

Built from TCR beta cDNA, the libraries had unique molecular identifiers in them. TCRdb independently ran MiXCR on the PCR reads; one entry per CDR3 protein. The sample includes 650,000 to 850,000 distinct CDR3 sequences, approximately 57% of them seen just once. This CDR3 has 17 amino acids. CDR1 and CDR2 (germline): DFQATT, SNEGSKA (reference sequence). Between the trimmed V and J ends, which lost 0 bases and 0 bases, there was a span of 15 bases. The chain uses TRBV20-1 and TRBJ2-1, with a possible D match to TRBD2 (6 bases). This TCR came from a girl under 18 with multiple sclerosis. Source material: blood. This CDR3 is CSARDTGGTFSYNEQFF. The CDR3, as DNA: TGCAGTGCTAGAGACACCGGGGGAACCTTCTCCTACAATGAGCAGTTCTTC.